This T cell receptor beta chain derives from a study of T cells in Graves' hyperthyroidism and ophthalmopathy. CDR1 and CDR2 (germline): LNHDA, SQIVND (reference sequence). This CDR3 spans 15 amino acids. From 10 ml of fresh peripheral blood, PBMCs were isolated. Concerning this clonotype itself: The junction departs from the called germline gene at one end, perhaps through a read error.

RNA transcripts provided the source from which TCR beta CDR3 regions were amplified. An initial round of RT-PCR targeting the TCR CDR3 relied on the HTBI primer set. TCRdb called the multiplex PCR reads again in MiXCR, with one record for every CDR3 protein. This repertoire shows 450,000 to 600,000 distinct CDR3 sequences, 15% to 20% found once; its top ten account for over 45%. The rearrangement uses TRBV19 and TRBJ1-4; a weak D match, TRBD1 (5 bases). What was sequenced was blood. The receptor was derived from a man between 40 and 49 years old with Graves' ophthalmopathy. CDR3 in DNA: TGTGCCAGTAGTATGGACAAGGCAACTAACGAAAAACTGTTTTTT. Translated, it gives CASSMDKATNEKLFF.